This TCR beta chain emerged from a study of CD8 T cells in Susac syndrome. Whole-study results and caveats: The study's TCR sequencing and HLA analysis covered a relatively small number of individuals, and the study acknowledged this.

There are 14 residues in the CDR3. Trimming took 0 bases from V and 4 from J, leaving 10 bases between them. Germline assignment: CDR1 SGHNT and CDR2 YYREEE (reference sequence). There are a few counts of this clonotype. No antigen is known for it. Reverse transcription of roughly 0.5 to 1 ug RNA was performed with random hexamers. TCR beta CDR3 was amplified by immunoSEQ multiplex PCR. This amplification extended across 54 Vbeta and 13 Jbeta segments. TCRdb re-derived calls from the immunoSEQ multiplex PCR reads in MiXCR, one entry per CDR3 protein. The table has almost 450,000 distinct CDR3 sequences, about 85% seen once. CD8+ and CD4+ blood T cells underwent TCR beta sequencing.

The chain joins TRBV5-4 to TRBJ2-5; D might be TRBD2 (6 bases). Sequenced input: CD8+ T cells from PBMCs. The receptor was isolated from a human donor with multiple sclerosis. CDR3 in DNA: TGTGCCAGCAGCTTGGAAGGTAGCGGAGAGACCCAGTACTTC. Its translation is CASSLEGSGETQYF.